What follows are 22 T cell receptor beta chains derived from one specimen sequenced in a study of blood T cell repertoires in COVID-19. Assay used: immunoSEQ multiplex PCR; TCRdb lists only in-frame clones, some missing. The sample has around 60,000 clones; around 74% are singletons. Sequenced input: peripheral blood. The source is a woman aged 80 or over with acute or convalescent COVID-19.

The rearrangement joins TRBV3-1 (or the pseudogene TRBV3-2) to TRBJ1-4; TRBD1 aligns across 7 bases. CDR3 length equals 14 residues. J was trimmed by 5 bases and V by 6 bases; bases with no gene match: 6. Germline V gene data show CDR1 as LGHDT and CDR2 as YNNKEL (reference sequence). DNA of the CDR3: TGTGCCAGCAGTCGAGACAGGGCGAATGAAAAACTGTTTTTT. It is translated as CASSRDRANEKLFF.

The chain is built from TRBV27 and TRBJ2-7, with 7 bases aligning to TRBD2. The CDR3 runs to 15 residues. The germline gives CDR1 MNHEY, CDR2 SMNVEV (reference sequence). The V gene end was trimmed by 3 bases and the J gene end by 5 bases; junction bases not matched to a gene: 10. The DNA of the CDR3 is TGTGCCAGCAGTTTTGCGGCGGGAGTGATGAACGAGCAGTACTTC. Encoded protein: CASSFAAGVMNEQYF.

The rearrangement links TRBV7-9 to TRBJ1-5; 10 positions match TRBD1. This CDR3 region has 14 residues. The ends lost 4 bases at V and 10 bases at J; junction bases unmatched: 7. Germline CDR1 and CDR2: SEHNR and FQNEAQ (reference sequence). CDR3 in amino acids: CASSSGTGVDPQHF. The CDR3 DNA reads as TGTGCCAGCAGCTCCGGGACAGGGGTTGACCCCCAGCATTTT.

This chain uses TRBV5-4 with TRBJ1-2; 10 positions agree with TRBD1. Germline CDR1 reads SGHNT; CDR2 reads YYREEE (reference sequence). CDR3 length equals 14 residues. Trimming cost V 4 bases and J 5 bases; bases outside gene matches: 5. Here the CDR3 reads CASSDRDRGYGYTF. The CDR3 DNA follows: TGTGCCAGCAGCGACCGGGACAGGGGTTATGGCTACACCTTC.

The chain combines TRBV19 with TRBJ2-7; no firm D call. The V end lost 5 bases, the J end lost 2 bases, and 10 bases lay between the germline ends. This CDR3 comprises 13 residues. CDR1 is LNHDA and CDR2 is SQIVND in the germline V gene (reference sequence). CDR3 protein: CASSEVSTYEQYF. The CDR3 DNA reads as TGTGCCAGTAGTGAGGTTTCGACCTACGAGCAGTACTTC.

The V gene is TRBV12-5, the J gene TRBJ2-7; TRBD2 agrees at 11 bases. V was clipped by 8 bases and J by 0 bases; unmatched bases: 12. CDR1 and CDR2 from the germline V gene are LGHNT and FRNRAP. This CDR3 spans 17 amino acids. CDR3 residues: CASTGLRTSGRSYEQYF. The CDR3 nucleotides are TGTGCTAGTACTGGTCTCAGGACTAGCGGGCGCTCCTACGAGCAGTACTTC.

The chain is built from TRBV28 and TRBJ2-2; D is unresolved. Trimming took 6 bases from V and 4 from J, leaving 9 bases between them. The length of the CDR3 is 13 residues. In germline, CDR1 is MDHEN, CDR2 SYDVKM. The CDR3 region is CASSLPLTGELFF. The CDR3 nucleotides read TGTGCCAGCAGCTTACCTCTCACCGGGGAGCTGTTTTTT. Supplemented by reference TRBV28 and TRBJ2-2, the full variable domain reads DVKVTQSSRYLVKRTGEKVFLECVQDMDHENMFWYRQDPGLGLRLIYFSYDVKMKEKGDIPEGYSVSREKKERFSLILESASTNQTSMYLCASSLPLTGELFFGEGSRLTVL.

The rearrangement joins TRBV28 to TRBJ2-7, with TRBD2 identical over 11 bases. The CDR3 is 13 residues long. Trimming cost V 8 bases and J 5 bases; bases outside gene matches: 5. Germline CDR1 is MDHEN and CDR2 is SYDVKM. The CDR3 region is CASATSGSHEQYF. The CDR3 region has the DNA TGTGCCAGCGCCACTAGCGGGAGCCACGAGCAGTACTTC.

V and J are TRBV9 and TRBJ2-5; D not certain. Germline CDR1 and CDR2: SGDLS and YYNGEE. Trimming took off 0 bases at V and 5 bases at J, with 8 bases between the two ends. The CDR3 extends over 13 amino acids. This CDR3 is CASSVALRETQYF. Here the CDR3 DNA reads TGTGCCAGCAGCGTAGCCCTGAGGGAGACCCAGTACTTC.

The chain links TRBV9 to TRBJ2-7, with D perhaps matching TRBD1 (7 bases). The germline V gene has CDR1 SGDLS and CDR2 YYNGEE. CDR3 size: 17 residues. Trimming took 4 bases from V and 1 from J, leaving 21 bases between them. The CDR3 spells CASSPQGGTPRSYEQYF. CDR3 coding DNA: TGTGCCAGCAGCCCCCAGGGGGGCACCCCGCGGTCCTACGAGCAGTACTTC.

The CDR3 region has the DNA TGTGCCAGCAGTTTATTCAGGGGGAAGGGTGGGAACACTGAAGCTTTCTTT. Translated, it gives CASSLFRGKGGNTEAFF. The gene calls are TRBV27 and TRBJ1-1; 7 bases align to TRBD1. The CDR3 loop spans 17 amino acids. CDR1 and CDR2 from the germline V gene are MNHEY and SMNVEV (reference sequence). The V and J ends lost 1 base and 1 base, in that order; junction bases with no gene match: 9.

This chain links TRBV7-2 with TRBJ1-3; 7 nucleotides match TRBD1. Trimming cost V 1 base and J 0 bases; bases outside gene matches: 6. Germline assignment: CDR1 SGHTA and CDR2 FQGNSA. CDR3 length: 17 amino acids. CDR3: CASSLEVYRGSGNTIYF. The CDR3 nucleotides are TGTGCCAGCAGCTTAGAAGTATACAGGGGCTCTGGAAACACCATATATTTT.

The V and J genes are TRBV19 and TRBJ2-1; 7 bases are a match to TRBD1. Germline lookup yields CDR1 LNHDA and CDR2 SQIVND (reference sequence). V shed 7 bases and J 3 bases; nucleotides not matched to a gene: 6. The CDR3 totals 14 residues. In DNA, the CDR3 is TGTGCCAGTAACAGTGGACAGGACTACAATGAGCAGTTCTTC. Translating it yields CASNSGQDYNEQFF.

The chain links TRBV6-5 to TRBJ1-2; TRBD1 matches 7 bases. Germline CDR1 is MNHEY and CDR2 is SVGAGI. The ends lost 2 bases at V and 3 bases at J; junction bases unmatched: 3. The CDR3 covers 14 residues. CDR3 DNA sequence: TGTGCCAGCAGTTACGGCAGGGGGGACTATGGCTACACCTTC. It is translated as CASSYGRGDYGYTF.

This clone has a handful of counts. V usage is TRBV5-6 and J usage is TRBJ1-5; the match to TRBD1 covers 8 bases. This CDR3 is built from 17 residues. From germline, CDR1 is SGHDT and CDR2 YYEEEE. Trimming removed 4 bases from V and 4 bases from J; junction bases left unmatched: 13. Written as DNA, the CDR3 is TGTGCCAGCAGCCAGACAGGGGTCGGGGTTGGGAATCAGCCCCAGCATTTT. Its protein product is CASSQTGVGVGNQPQHF.

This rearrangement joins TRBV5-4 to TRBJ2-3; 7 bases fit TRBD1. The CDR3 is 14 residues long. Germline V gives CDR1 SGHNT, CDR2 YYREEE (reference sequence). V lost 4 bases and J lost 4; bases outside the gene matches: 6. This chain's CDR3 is CASSVDRSADTQYF. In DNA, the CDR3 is TGTGCCAGCAGCGTGGACAGGAGCGCAGATACGCAGTATTTT.

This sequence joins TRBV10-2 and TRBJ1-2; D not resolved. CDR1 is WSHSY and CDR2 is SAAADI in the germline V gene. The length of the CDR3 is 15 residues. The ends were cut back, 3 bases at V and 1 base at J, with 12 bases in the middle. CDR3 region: CASSDPADFNYGYTF. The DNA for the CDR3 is TGCGCCAGCAGTGACCCGGCGGACTTTAACTATGGCTACACCTTC.

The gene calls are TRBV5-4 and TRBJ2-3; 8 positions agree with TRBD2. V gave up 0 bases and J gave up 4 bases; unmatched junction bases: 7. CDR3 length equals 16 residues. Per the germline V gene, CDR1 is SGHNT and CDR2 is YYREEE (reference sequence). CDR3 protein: CASSLGGTRPSDTQYF. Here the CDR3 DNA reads TGTGCCAGCAGCTTGGGAGGGACTAGACCATCAGATACGCAGTATTTT. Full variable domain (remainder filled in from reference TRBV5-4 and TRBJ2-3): ETGVTQSPTHLIKTRGQQVTLRCSSQSGHNTVSWYQQALGQGPQFIFQYYREEENGRGNFPPRFSGLQFPNYSSELNVNALELDDSALYLCASSLGGTRPSDTQYFGPGTRLTVL.

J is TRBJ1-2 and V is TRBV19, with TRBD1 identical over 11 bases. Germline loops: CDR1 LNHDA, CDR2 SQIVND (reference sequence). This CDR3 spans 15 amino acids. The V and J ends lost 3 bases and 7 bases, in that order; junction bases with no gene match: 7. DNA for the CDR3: TGTGCCAGTAGTATGGTCGGACAGGGGGCGCGTGGCTACACCTTC. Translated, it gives CASSMVGQGARGYTF.

CDR3 in amino acids: CASRETGGSYEQYF. In DNA form, the CDR3 reads TGCGCCAGCAGAGAGACAGGGGGATCCTACGAGCAGTACTTC. This chain uses TRBV5-1 with TRBJ2-7; 9 positions agree with TRBD1. J lost 1 base, V lost 5 bases, and 4 bases had no gene match. Germline V gives CDR1 SGHRS, CDR2 YFSETQ. The CDR3 is 14 residues long.

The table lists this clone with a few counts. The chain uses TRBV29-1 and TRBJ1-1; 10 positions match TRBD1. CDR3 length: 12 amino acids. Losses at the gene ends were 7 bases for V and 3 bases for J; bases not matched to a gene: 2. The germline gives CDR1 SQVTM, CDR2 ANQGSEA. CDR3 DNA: TGCAGCGGAGGGACAGGGGACACTGAAGCTTTCTTT. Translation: CSGGTGDTEAFF.

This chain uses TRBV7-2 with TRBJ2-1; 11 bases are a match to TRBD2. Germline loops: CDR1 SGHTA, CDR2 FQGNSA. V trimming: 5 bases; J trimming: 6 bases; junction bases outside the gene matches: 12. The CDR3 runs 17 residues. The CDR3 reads CASSHTLAGGGSNEQFF. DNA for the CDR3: TGTGCCAGCAGCCACACCTTAGCGGGAGGGGGGTCCAATGAGCAGTTCTTC.